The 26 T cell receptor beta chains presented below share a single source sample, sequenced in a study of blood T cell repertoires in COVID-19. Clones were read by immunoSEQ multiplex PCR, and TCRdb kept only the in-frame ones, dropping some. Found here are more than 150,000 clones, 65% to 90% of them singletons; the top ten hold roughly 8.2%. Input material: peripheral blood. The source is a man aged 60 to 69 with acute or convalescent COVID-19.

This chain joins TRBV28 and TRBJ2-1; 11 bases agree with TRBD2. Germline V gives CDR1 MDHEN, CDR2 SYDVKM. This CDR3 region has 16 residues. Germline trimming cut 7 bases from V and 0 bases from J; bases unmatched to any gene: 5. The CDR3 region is CASTGLAASSYNEQFF. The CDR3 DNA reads TGTGCCAGCACGGGACTAGCGGCGAGCTCCTACAATGAGCAGTTCTTC.

CDR3 in DNA: TGTGCCACCAGCAGAGAGCCAGGGCGAAGATTTAGCACAGATACGCAGTATTTT. Translating it yields CATSREPGRRFSTDTQYF. The chain employs TRBV15 and TRBJ2-3, with D possibly matching TRBD1 (5 bases). CDR1 is LNHNV and CDR2 is YYDKDF in the germline V gene (reference sequence). The CDR3 spans 18 residues. The ends were cut back, 0 bases at V and 0 bases at J, with 16 bases in the middle.

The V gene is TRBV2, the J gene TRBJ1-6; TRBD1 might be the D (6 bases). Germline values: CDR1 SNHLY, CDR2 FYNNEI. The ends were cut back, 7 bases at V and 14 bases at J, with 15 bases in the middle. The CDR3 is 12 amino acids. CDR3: CASTPDSLTLHF. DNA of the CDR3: TGTGCCAGCACCCCGGACAGTCTGACCCTCCACTTT. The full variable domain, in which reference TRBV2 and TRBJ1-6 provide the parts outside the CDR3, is EPEVTQTPSHQVTQMGQEVILRCVPISNHLYFYWYRQILGQKVEFLVSFYNNEISEKSEIFDDQFSVERPDGSNFTLKIRSTKLEDSAMYFCASTPDSLTLHFGNGTRLTVT.

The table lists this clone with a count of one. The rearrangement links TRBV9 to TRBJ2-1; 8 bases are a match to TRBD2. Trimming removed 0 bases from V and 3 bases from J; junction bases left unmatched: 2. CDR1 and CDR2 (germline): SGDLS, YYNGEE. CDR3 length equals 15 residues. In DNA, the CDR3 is TGTGCCAGCAGCGTAGAACTAGCGGTCTACAATGAGCAGTTCTTC. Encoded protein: CASSVELAVYNEQFF.

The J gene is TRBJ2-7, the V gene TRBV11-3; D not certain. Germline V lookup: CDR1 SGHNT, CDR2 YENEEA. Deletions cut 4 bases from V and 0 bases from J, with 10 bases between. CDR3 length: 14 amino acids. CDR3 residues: CASSSDISSYEQYF. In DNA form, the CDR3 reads TGTGCCAGCAGCTCAGACATTAGCTCCTACGAGCAGTACTTC.

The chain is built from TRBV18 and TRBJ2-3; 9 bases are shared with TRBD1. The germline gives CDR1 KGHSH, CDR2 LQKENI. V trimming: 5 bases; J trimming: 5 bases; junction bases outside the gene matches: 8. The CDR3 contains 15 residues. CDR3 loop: CASSLQGANLDTQYF. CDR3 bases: TGTGCCAGCTCATTACAGGGGGCGAACTTAGATACGCAGTATTTT.

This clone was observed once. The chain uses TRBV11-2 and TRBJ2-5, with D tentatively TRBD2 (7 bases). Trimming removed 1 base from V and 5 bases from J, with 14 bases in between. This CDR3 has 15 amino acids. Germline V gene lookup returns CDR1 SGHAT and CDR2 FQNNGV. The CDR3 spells CASSLGGGLRETQYF. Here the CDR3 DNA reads TGTGCCAGCAGCTTAGGGGGGGGGCTTCGGGAGACCCAGTACTTC. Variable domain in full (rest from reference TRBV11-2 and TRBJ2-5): EAGVAQSPRYKIIEKRQSVAFWCNPISGHATLYWYQQILGQGPKLLIQFQNNGVVDDSQLPKDRFSAERLKGVDSTLKIQPAKLEDSAVYLCASSLGGGLRETQYFGPGTRLLVL.

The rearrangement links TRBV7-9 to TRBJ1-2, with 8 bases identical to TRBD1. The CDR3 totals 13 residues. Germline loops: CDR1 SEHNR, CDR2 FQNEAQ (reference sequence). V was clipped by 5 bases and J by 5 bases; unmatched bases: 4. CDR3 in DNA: TGTGCCAGCAGCCACGGACAGGGATATGGCTACACCTTC. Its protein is CASSHGQGYGYTF.

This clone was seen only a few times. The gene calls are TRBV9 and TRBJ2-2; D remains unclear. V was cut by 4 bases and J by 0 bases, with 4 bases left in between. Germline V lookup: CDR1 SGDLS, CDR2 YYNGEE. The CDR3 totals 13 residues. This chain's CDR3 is CASSPSNTGELFF. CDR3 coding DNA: TGTGCCAGCAGCCCTTCGAACACCGGGGAGCTGTTTTTT.

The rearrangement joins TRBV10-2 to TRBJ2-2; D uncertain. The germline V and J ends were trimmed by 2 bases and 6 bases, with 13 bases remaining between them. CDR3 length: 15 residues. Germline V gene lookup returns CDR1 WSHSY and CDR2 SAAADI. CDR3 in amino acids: CASSEKKLFPGELFF. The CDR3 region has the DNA TGCGCCAGCAGTGAGAAAAAGCTATTCCCCGGGGAGCTGTTTTTT.

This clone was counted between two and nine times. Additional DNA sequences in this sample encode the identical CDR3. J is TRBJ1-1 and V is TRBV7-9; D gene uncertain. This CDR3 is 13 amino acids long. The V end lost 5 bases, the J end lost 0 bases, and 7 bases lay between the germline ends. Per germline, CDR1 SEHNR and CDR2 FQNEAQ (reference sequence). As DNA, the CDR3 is TGTGCCAGCAGCCCTCTTATGAACACTGAAGCTTTCTTT. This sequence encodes CASSPLMNTEAFF.

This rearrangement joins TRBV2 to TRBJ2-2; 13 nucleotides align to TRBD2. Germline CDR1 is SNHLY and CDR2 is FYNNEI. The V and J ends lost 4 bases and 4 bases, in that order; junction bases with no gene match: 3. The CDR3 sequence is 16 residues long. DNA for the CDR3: TGTGCCAGCAGTGTGGGACTAGCGGGGTTCACCGGGGAGCTGTTTTTT. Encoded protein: CASSVGLAGFTGELFF.

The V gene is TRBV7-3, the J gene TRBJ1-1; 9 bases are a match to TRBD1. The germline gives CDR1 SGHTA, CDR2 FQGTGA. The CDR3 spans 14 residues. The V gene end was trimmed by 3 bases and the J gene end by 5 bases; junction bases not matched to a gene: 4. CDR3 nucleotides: TGTGCCAGCAGCTTCGACAGGGGGGATACTGAAGCTTTCTTT. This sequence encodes CASSFDRGDTEAFF. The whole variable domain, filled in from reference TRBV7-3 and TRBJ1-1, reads GAGVSQTPSNKVTEKGKYVELRCDPISGHTALYWYRQSLGQGPEFLIYFQGTGAADDSGLPNDRFFAVRPEGSVSTLKIQRTERGDSAVYLCASSFDRGDTEAFFGQGTRLTVV.

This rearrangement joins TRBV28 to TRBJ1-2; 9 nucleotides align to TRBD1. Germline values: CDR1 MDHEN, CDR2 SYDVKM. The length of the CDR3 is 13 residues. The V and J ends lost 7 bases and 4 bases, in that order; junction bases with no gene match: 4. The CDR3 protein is CASTAGQGYGYTF. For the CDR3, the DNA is TGTGCCAGCACCGCGGGACAGGGCTATGGCTACACCTTC.

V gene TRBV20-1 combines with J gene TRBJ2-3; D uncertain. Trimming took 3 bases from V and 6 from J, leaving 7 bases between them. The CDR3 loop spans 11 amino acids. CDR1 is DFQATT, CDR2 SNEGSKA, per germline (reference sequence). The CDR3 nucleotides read TGCAGTGCTAGCCCCCGGGATACGCAGTATTTT. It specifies CSASPRDTQYF.

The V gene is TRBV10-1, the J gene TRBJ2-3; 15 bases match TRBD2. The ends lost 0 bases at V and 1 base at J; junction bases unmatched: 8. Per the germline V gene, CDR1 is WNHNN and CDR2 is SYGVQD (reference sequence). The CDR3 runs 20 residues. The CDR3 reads CASSESPGLAGGGGTDTQYF. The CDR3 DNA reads TGCGCCAGCAGTGAGTCCCCGGGACTAGCGGGAGGCGGTGGCACAGATACGCAGTATTTT.

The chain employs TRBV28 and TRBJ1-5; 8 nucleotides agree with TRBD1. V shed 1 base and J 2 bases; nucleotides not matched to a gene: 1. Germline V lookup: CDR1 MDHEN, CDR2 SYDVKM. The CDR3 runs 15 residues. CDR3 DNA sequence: TGTGCCAGCAGTTTATTGACAGGGGGCAATCAGCCCCAGCATTTT. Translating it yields CASSLLTGGNQPQHF.

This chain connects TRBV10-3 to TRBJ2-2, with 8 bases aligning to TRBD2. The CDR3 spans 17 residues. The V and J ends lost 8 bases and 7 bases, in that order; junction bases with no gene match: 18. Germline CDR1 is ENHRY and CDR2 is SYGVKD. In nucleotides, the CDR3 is TGTGCCATCGCCCCGGGTGGCGGGAGGAGGGTCAACGGGGAGCTGTTTTTT. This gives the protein CAIAPGGGRRVNGELFF.

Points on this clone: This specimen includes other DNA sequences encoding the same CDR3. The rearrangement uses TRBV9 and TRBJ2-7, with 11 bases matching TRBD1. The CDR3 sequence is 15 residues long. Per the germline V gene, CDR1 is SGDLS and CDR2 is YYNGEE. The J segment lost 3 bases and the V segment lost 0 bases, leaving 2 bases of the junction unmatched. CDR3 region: CASSVGTGGYYEQYF. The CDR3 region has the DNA TGTGCCAGCAGCGTAGGGACAGGGGGCTACTACGAGCAGTACTTC.

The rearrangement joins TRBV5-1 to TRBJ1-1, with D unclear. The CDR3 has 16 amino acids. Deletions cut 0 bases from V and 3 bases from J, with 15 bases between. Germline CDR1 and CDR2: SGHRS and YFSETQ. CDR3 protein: CASSLEWATGYTEAFF. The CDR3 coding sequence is TGCGCCAGCAGCTTGGAGTGGGCGACGGGGTACACTGAAGCTTTCTTT.

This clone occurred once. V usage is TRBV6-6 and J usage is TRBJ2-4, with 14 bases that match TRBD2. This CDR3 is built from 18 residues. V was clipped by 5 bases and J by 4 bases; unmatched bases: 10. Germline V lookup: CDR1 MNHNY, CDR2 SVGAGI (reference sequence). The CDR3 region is CASSPGLAGGPNKNIQYF. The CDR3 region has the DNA TGTGCCAGCAGTCCCGGACTAGCGGGAGGCCCTAATAAAAACATTCAGTACTTC.

The CDR3 coding sequence is TGCACCAGCAGCCCCTCAGGAGGGCGTTATGGCTACACCTTC. It translates to CTSSPSGGRYGYTF. This chain joins TRBV1 and TRBJ1-2. TRBV1 is a known pseudogene. The CDR3 covers 14 residues.

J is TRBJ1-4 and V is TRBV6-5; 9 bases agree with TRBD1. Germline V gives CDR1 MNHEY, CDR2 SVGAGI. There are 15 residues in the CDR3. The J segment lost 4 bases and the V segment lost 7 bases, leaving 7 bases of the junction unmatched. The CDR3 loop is CASTLQGALNEKLFF. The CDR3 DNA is TGTGCCAGCACACTACAGGGGGCCCTTAATGAAAAACTGTTTTTT.

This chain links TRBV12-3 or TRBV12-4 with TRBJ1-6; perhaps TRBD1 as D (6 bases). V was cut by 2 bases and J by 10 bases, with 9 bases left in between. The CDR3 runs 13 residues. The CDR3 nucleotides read TGTGCCAGCAGTTTATCTGGGGGCTCACCCCTCCACTTT. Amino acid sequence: CASSLSGGSPLHF.

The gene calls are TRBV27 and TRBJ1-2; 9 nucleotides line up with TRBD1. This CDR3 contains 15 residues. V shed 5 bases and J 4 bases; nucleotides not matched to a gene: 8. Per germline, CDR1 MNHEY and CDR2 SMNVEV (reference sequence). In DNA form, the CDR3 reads TGTGCCAGCAGTCCACTCCGGGACAGGGTCTATGGCTACACCTTC. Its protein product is CASSPLRDRVYGYTF.

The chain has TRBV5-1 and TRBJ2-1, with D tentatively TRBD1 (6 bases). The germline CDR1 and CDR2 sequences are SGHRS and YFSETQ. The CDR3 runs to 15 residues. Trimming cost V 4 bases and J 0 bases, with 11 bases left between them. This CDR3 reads CASSTQGFSYNEQFF. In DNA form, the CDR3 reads TGCGCCAGCAGCACACAGGGTTTCTCCTACAATGAGCAGTTCTTC. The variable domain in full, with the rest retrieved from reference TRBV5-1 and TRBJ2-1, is KAGVTQTPRYLIKTRGQQVTLSCSPISGHRSVSWYQQTPGQGLQFLFEYFSETQRNKGNFPGRFSGRQFSNSRSEMNVSTLELGDSALYLCASSTQGFSYNEQFFGPGTRLTVL.